Presented here are 9 T cell receptor beta chains from one specimen sequenced in a study of identical twins. TCRdb redid the calling of the 5' RACE reads with MiXCR, one entry per CDR3 protein. The data hold around 510,000 distinct CDR3 sequences, with 13% to 15% observed a single time. The same data also contributed to another study, on yellow fever vaccine responses in identical twins.

The sequencing sample was made of CD4+ T cells sorted from blood. These receptors were obtained from a woman aged 18-29 years in good health.

V usage is TRBV20-1 and J usage is TRBJ2-1, with TRBD1 identical over 9 bases. The CDR3 consists of 15 residues. V trimming: 6 bases; J trimming: 3 bases; junction bases outside the gene matches: 9. Germline CDR1 reads DFQATT; CDR2 reads SNEGSKA (reference sequence). CDR3 sequence (DNA): TGCAGTGCAGACCCGGGACAGGGAAACTACAATGAGCAGTTCTTC. Its protein is CSADPGQGNYNEQFF.

The chain uses TRBV2 and TRBJ2-5; the match to TRBD1 covers 11 bases. The germline gives CDR1 SNHLY, CDR2 FYNNEI. The CDR3 consists of 14 residues. J was trimmed by 4 bases and V by 8 bases; bases with no gene match: 6. The CDR3 DNA reads TGTGCCAGCGGGGTGGACAGGGGGCGAGAGACCCAGTACTTC. It specifies CASGVDRGRETQYF. Variable domain in full (rest from reference TRBV2 and TRBJ2-5): EPEVTQTPSHQVTQMGQEVILRCVPISNHLYFYWYRQILGQKVEFLVSFYNNEISEKSEIFDDQFSVERPDGSNFTLKIRSTKLEDSAMYFCASGVDRGRETQYFGPGTRLLVL.

This clonotype occurred a few times. This chain links TRBV15 with TRBJ2-2; weak D call: TRBD1 (5 bases). V was clipped by 0 bases and J by 6 bases, with 8 bases between them. CDR1 and CDR2 from the germline V gene are LNHNV and YYDKDF (reference sequence). CDR3 length: 14 amino acids. The CDR3 sequence is CATSREGAPGELFF. The CDR3 nucleotides read TGTGCCACCAGCAGAGAAGGGGCCCCCGGGGAGCTGTTTTTT.

This clonotype has a handful of counts. The J gene is TRBJ2-7, the V gene TRBV10-3, with D unresolved. Trimming pared 0 bases from V and 0 bases from J, leaving 9 bases between. CDR1 is ENHRY and CDR2 is SYGVKD in the germline V gene. This CDR3 has 15 residues. As DNA, the CDR3 is TGTGCCATCAGTGAGTCACCGGCGAGCTCCTACGAGCAGTACTTC. As protein: CAISESPASSYEQYF.

This clonotype was observed a few times. The rearrangement links TRBV21-1 to TRBJ2-7; the table's D gene call, TRBD1, was not cross checked with the DNA. TRBV21-1 is labeled a pseudogene. CDR3 length: 15 residues. Written as DNA, the CDR3 is TGTGCCAGCAGCCGGACCCCCGGGATTGCCTACGAGCAGTACTTC. As protein: CASSRTPGIAYEQYF.

The gene calls are TRBV29-1 and TRBJ2-3, with D tentatively TRBD1 or TRBD2 (6 bases each). Germline V gene sequence: CDR1 SQVTM, CDR2 ANQGSEA. V was shortened by 7 bases and J by 3 bases, with 17 bases between the two germline ends. This CDR3 spans 14 amino acids. The CDR3 is CSGGAGSGTDTQYF. The CDR3 bases are TGCAGCGGGGGGGCGGGGAGCGGAACAGATACGCAGTATTTT.

The J gene is TRBJ1-2, the V gene TRBV29-1; no clear D. This CDR3 comprises 13 residues. Trimming left V 0 bases short and J 5 bases short, with 10 bases between. Germline lookup yields CDR1 SQVTM and CDR2 ANQGSEA. CDR3 amino acids: CSVEEEAGYGYTF. The CDR3, as DNA: TGCAGCGTTGAAGAGGAGGCAGGATATGGCTACACCTTC.

The gene calls are TRBV6-5 and TRBJ2-7; D is perhaps TRBD1 (5 bases). The V gene's germline CDR1 is MNHEY and CDR2 SVGAGI. The ends were cut back, 0 bases at V and 2 bases at J, with 8 bases in the middle. This CDR3 contains 14 residues. CDR3 protein: CASSYSWGAYEQYF. In DNA form, the CDR3 reads TGTGCCAGCAGTTACTCCTGGGGCGCCTACGAGCAGTACTTC.

The chain is built from TRBV2 and TRBJ1-2; D is perhaps TRBD1 (6 bases). V was shortened by 4 bases and J by 11 bases, with 11 bases between the two germline ends. CDR3 length: 11 residues. Germline CDR1 reads SNHLY; CDR2 reads FYNNEI. This CDR3 reads CASSGQQGYTF. DNA for the CDR3: TGTGCCAGCAGTGGACAGCAGGGGTACACCTTC.